Listed below are T cell receptor beta chains from one sample, sequenced in a study of blood T cells in healthy people across ages. From the 5' RACE reads, TCRdb called clonotypes with MiXCR, one entry per CDR3 protein. The sample includes over 1,200,000 distinct CDR3 sequences, approximately 63% seen only once; the top ten take 6.5% to 8.5%. The specimen was blood. The receptor set was obtained from a man aged 18 to 29 in good health. CDR3s include the opening cysteine and the closing phenylalanine or tryptophan. Each record gives: clone size, J gene, V gene, D gene, CDR3 protein, CDR3 DNA. D genes are given only for firm matches. Rows give clone size only sometimes, using once, few, many, or a class for an expanded clone.

>-|TRBJ2-2|TRBV6-6|-
CASSFNRWELFF
TGTGCCAGCAGTTTTAACAGATGGGAGCTGTTTTTT
>once|TRBJ2-7|TRBV6-5|-
CASSDTVTSYEQYF
TGTGCCAGCAGTGACACCGTCACCTCCTACGAGCAGTACTTC
>-|TRBJ2-1|TRBV4-1|TRBD1
CASSQSPGQGGNEQFF
TGCGCCAGCAGCCAGTCACCGGGACAGGGAGGTAATGAGCAGTTCTTC
>-|TRBJ2-3|TRBV5-1|TRBD1
CASSAYGQGSTDTQYF
TGCGCCAGCAGCGCCTATGGACAGGGAAGCACAGATACGCAGTATTTT
>many|TRBJ2-7|TRBV4-1|-
CASSQRIRDNEQYF
TGCGCCAGCAGCCAACGGATCAGGGACAACGAGCAGTACTTC
>few|TRBJ2-7|TRBV9|-
CASSPPGAGSYEQYF
TGTGCCAGCAGCCCCCCGGGTGCGGGATCCTACGAGCAGTACTTC
>-|TRBJ2-4|TRBV9|TRBD1
CASSVATGQSPPKNIQYF
TGTGCCAGCAGCGTAGCTACGGGACAGTCGCCCCCCAAAAACATTCAGTACTTC
>-|TRBJ2-5|TRBV7-2|TRBD2
CASSLGTSGGETQYF
TGTGCCAGCAGCTTGGGGACTAGCGGGGGAGAGACCCAGTACTTC
>-|TRBJ2-1|TRBV6-2/TRBV6-3|-
CASSYTGTEINEQFF
TGTGCCAGCAGTTATACCGGGACCGAAATCAATGAGCAGTTCTTC
>few|TRBJ2-1|TRBV29-1|TRBD2
CSVVHGRGYNEQFF
TGCAGCGTTGTCCACGGGAGGGGCTACAATGAGCAGTTCTTC
>-|TRBJ2-7|TRBV7-9|-
CASSLEFGGGYEQYF
TGTGCCAGCAGCTTAGAATTTGGTGGAGGGTACGAGCAGTACTTC
>-|TRBJ2-3|TRBV20-1|-
CSARSGEHTQYF
TGCAGTGCCAGGTCCGGGGAACATACGCAGTATTTT
>-|TRBJ2-7|TRBV20-1|TRBD1
CSARDSTFNEQYF
TGCAGTGCGAGGGACAGTACCTTCAATGAGCAGTACTTC
>few|TRBJ1-2|TRBV10-3|-
CAISESTSNYGYTF
TGTGCCATCAGTGAGTCGACGTCTAACTATGGCTACACCTTC